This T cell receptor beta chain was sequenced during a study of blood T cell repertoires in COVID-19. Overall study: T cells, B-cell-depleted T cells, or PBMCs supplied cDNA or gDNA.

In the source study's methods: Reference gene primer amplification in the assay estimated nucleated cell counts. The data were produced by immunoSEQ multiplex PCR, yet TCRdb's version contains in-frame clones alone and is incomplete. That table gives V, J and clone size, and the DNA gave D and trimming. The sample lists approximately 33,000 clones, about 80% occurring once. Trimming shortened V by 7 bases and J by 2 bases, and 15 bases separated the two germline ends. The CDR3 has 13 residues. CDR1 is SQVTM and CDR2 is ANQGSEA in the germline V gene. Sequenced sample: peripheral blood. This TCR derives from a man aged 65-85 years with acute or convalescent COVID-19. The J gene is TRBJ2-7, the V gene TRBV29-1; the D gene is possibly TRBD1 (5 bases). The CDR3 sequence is CSEPQAGTYEQYF. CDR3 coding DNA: TGCAGCGAACCCCAAGCAGGGACCTACGAGCAGTACTTC.